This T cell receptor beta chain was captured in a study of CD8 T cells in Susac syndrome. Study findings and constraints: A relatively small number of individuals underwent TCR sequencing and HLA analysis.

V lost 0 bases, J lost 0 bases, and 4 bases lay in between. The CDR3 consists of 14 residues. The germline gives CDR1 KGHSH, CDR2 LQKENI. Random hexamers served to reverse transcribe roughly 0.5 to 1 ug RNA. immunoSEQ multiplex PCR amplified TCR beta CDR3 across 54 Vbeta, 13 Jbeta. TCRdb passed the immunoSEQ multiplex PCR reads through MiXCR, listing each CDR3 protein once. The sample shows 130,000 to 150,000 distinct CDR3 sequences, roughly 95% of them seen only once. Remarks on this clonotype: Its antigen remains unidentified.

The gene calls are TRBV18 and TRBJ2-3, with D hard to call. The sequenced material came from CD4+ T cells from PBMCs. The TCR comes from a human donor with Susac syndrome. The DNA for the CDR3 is TGTGCCAGCTCACCACCAATCAGCACAGATACGCAGTATTTT. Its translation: CASSPPISTDTQYF.